These 26 T cell receptor beta chains were sequenced from one sample in a study of T cell changes during pregnancy in multiple sclerosis. The repertoire was sequenced with immunoSEQ multiplex PCR; TCRdb's copy has only in-frame clones and lacks some. The table shows 25,000 to 35,000 clones, with 89% occurring only once. The sample in question was CD8+ T cells from peripheral blood mononuclear cells, obtained in the second trimester of pregnancy. These receptors were obtained from a female donor with multiple sclerosis, enrolled in a pregnancy study.

This chain uses TRBV19 with TRBJ1-1; D unclear. CDR1 and CDR2 from the germline V gene are LNHDA and SQIVND (reference sequence). This CDR3 is built from 13 residues. With 0 bases removed from V and 5 bases from J, the gap between germline ends came to 7 bases. The CDR3 region has the DNA TGTGCCAGTAGTATAGACATGGAGACTGAAGCTTTCTTT. Protein: CASSIDMETEAFF.

The rearrangement joins TRBV5-5 to TRBJ2-1; TRBD2 aligns across 15 bases. The germline CDR1 and CDR2 sequences are SGHKS and YYEKEE (reference sequence). J gave up 9 bases and V 5 bases, and 3 bases lay outside the gene matches. CDR3 length equals 14 residues. CDR3 sequence (DNA): TGTGCCAGCAGTGGGACTAGCGGGAGGTCTGAGCAGTTCTTC. It encodes CASSGTSGRSEQFF. Filled out from reference TRBV5-5 and TRBJ2-1, the complete variable domain reads DAGVTQSPTHLIKTRGQQVTLRCSPISGHKSVSWYQQVLGQGPQFIFQYYEKEERGRGNFPDRFSARQFPNYSSELNVNALLLGDSALYLCASSGTSGRSEQFFGPGTRLTVL.

This rearrangement joins TRBV25-1 to TRBJ1-6, with D hard to call. The CDR3 contains 14 residues. In germline, CDR1 is MGHDK, CDR2 SYGVNS. V lost 2 bases to trimming and J lost 5 bases, with 7 bases between them. Here the CDR3 DNA reads TGTGCCAGCAGTGAAACGGGGAATAATTCACCCCTCCACTTT. Translation gives CASSETGNNSPLHF.

The V gene is TRBV7-9, the J gene TRBJ2-1, with 8 bases matching TRBD1. Unmatched junction bases numbered 9, after V lost 8 bases and J lost 3 bases. This CDR3 comprises 15 residues. CDR1 and CDR2 (germline): SEHNR, FQNEAQ (reference sequence). As DNA, the CDR3 is TGTGCCAGCCACACGTTGACAGGGGACTACAATGAGCAGTTCTTC. Amino acid sequence: CASHTLTGDYNEQFF.

As DNA, the CDR3 is TGTGCCAGCAGCCTAGCATCTAGCACAGATACGCAGTATTTT. This encodes CASSLASSTDTQYF. The V and J genes are TRBV27 and TRBJ2-3; D perhaps matches TRBD2 (5 bases). The CDR3 consists of 14 residues. Germline-derived CDR1 and CDR2 are MNHEY and SMNVEV (reference sequence). V dropped 6 bases and J dropped 0 bases, with 10 bases sitting between them.

The chain couples TRBV4-1 to TRBJ2-3, with a possible D match to TRBD2 (6 bases). Germline CDR1 MGHRA, CDR2 YSYEKL. Trimming stripped 4 bases from V and 4 bases from J, with 12 bases between. The CDR3 sequence is 14 residues long. CDR3 in amino acids: CASSLSGPPDTQYF. The CDR3 DNA follows: TGCGCCAGCAGCCTTAGCGGACCCCCAGATACGCAGTATTTT.

This chain links TRBV19 with TRBJ2-2, with 7 nucleotides matching TRBD1. Unmatched junction bases numbered 6, after V lost 5 bases and J lost 6 bases. This CDR3 comprises 14 residues. Per the germline V gene, CDR1 is LNHDA and CDR2 is SQIVND (reference sequence). The CDR3 nucleotides are TGTGCCAGTAGTTGGACAGGAGAACCCGGGGAGCTGTTTTTT. The encoded protein is CASSWTGEPGELFF.

This chain connects TRBV11-2 to TRBJ1-1; 7 bases align to TRBD1. The CDR3 contains 17 residues. V shed 0 bases and J 6 bases; nucleotides not matched to a gene: 13. Germline CDR1 SGHAT, CDR2 FQNNGV. CDR3 protein: CASSLDRDRGPRAEAFF. CDR3 DNA sequence: TGTGCCAGCAGCTTAGATCGGGACAGAGGCCCGAGGGCTGAAGCTTTCTTT.

The chain links TRBV7-9 to TRBJ2-3; the D gene is possibly TRBD1 (5 bases). Trimming removed 1 base from V and 1 base from J, with 6 bases in between. Germline V gives CDR1 SEHNR, CDR2 FQNEAQ (reference sequence). The CDR3 consists of 14 residues. The CDR3 DNA sequence: TGTGCCAGCAGCTTAGGGGGCCGCACAGATACGCAGTATTTT. It yields the protein CASSLGGRTDTQYF. Based on the CDR3 plus reference TRBV7-9 and TRBJ2-3, the full variable domain is DTGVSQNPRHKITKRGQNVTFRCDPISEHNRLYWYRQTLGQGPEFLTYFQNEAQLEKSRLLSDRFSAERPKGSFSTLEIQRTEQGDSAMYLCASSLGGRTDTQYFGPGTRLTVL.

V is TRBV28 and J is TRBJ1-2; 8 bases fit TRBD1. This CDR3 is 16 amino acids long. Unmatched junction bases numbered 14, after V lost 5 bases and J lost 6 bases. Looked up from germline, CDR1 is MDHEN and CDR2 is SYDVKM. CDR3 nucleotides: TGTGCCAGCAGTCCGACGTATAGGACAGGGAGGGATGGCTACACCTTC. This codes for CASSPTYRTGRDGYTF.

The gene calls are TRBV7-6 and TRBJ2-1; TRBD1 matches at 7 bases. The germline CDR1 and CDR2 sequences are SGHVS and FNYEAQ. J was trimmed by 4 bases and V by 1 base; bases with no gene match: 4. The CDR3 consists of 15 residues. As DNA, the CDR3 is TGTGCCAGCAGCTTAGGGGACAGACCATACAATGAGCAGTTCTTC. This encodes CASSLGDRPYNEQFF. The full variable domain, completed using reference TRBV7-6 and TRBJ2-1, is GAGVSQSPRYKVTKRGQDVALRCDPISGHVSLYWYRQALGQGPEFLTYFNYEAQQDKSGLPNDRFSAERPEGSISTLTIQRTEQRDSAMYRCASSLGDRPYNEQFFGPGTRLTVL.

The chain links TRBV6-4 to TRBJ1-2, with 7 bases identical to TRBD1. J was trimmed by 12 bases and V by 6 bases; bases with no gene match: 10. This CDR3 is built from 12 residues. Germline CDR1 is MRHNA and CDR2 is SNTAGT. CDR3 residues: CASSDQGQGDTF. The DNA of the CDR3 is TGTGCCAGCAGCGATCAGGGGCAGGGGGACACCTTC.

The J gene is TRBJ1-2, the V gene TRBV2; no firm D call. The CDR3 totals 14 residues. Between the trimmed V and J ends, which lost 6 bases and 6 bases, there was a span of 17 bases. Germline V gives CDR1 SNHLY, CDR2 FYNNEI. The CDR3 here is CASRGPFAQNGYTF. CDR3 nucleotides: TGTGCCAGCAGGGGCCCTTTCGCACAGAATGGCTACACCTTC.

The J gene is TRBJ1-1, the V gene TRBV11-2, with 7 bases aligning to TRBD1. V was clipped by 1 base and J by 3 bases; unmatched bases: 5. CDR3 size: 15 residues. Germline V gives CDR1 SGHAT, CDR2 FQNNGV. CDR3 protein: CASSLATGEDTEAFF. The CDR3 DNA sequence: TGTGCCAGCAGCTTAGCTACAGGGGAGGACACTGAAGCTTTCTTT.

The J gene is TRBJ2-7, the V gene TRBV28; maybe TRBD1 (6 bases). The CDR3 runs to 16 residues. Looked up from germline, CDR1 is MDHEN and CDR2 is SYDVKM. Deletions cut 4 bases from V and 5 bases from J, with 21 bases between. The CDR3 is CASSSLVEQWDNEQYF. CDR3 nucleotide sequence: TGTGCCAGCAGTTCCTTAGTTGAACAGTGGGACAACGAGCAGTACTTC.

This rearrangement joins TRBV7-9 to TRBJ1-2; 9 bases are a match to TRBD1. Looked up from germline, CDR1 is SEHNR and CDR2 is FQNEAQ (reference sequence). V shed 5 bases and J 6 bases; nucleotides not matched to a gene: 10. The CDR3 extends over 15 amino acids. CDR3 protein: CASSILLQGADGYTF. Here the CDR3 DNA reads TGTGCCAGCAGCATCCTCCTACAGGGGGCAGATGGCTACACCTTC.

The CDR3 DNA reads TGTGCCAGCAGCTACCGGGACACCCCCTACGAGCAGTACTTC. It encodes CASSYRDTPYEQYF. The chain recombines TRBV5-4 with TRBJ2-7, with TRBD1 as a possible D gene (6 bases). The germline gives CDR1 SGHNT, CDR2 YYREEE (reference sequence). The CDR3 consists of 14 residues. V was cut by 3 bases and J by 2 bases, with 12 bases left in between.

This chain links TRBV10-3 with TRBJ2-1, with 8 bases identical to TRBD2. Germline CDR1 ENHRY, CDR2 SYGVKD. This CDR3 region has 14 residues. V lost 3 bases to trimming and J lost 8 bases; unmatched junction nucleotides: 6. The CDR3 DNA reads as TGTGCCATCAGTGACTACGGGGGGGCCGATGAGCAGTTCTTC. Amino acid sequence: CAISDYGGADEQFF.

The chain uses TRBV9 and TRBJ2-6, with D possibly matching TRBD1 (5 bases). This CDR3 comprises 16 residues. The germline gives CDR1 SGDLS, CDR2 YYNGEE. Between the trimmed V and J ends, which lost 0 bases and 2 bases, there was a span of 9 bases. CDR3 sequence (DNA): TGTGCCAGCAGCGTAGAGGGGTCTCCTGGGGCCAACGTCCTGACTTTC. Amino acid sequence: CASSVEGSPGANVLTF. Supplemented by reference TRBV9 and TRBJ2-6, the full variable domain reads DSGVTQTPKHLITATGQRVTLRCSPRSGDLSVYWYQQSLDQGLQFLIQYYNGEERAKGNILERFSAQQFPDLHSELNLSSLELGDSALYFCASSVEGSPGANVLTFGAGSRLTVL.

The DNA of the CDR3 is TGTGCCAGCAGCAAAGAGCCCCGGGACAGGGTCGACACTGAAGCTTTCTTT. It codes for CASSKEPRDRVDTEAFF. This chain uses TRBV21-1 with TRBJ1-1; the table's D call TRBD1 went unverified against the DNA. TRBV21-1 has pseudogene status. The CDR3 runs 17 residues.

The chain links TRBV30 to TRBJ2-7; 8 bases match TRBD1. V trimming: 8 bases; J trimming: 1 base; junction bases outside the gene matches: 7. The CDR3 has 13 amino acids. CDR1 and CDR2 from the germline V gene are GTSNPN and SVGIG (reference sequence). This CDR3 is CASDRGESYEQYF. CDR3 nucleotide sequence: TGTGCCAGCGACAGGGGAGAATCCTACGAGCAGTACTTC.

This clone is judged medium-sized. J is TRBJ2-3 and V is TRBV9; 9 bases map to TRBD2. V was clipped by 4 bases and J by 0 bases; unmatched bases: 6. CDR3 size: 16 residues. Germline V lookup: CDR1 SGDLS, CDR2 YYNGEE. The CDR3 reads CASSIRLAESTDTQYF. CDR3 coding DNA: TGTGCCAGCAGCATCCGACTAGCGGAAAGCACAGATACGCAGTATTTT.

CDR3 region: CASSPLHGELFF. Written as DNA, the CDR3 is TGTGCCAGCAGCCCCTTACACGGGGAGCTGTTTTTT. The chain combines TRBV6-5 with TRBJ2-2, with D hard to call. This CDR3 spans 12 amino acids. Between the trimmed V and J ends, which lost 6 bases and 7 bases, there was a span of 9 bases. CDR1 is MNHEY and CDR2 is SVGAGI in the germline V gene.

V is TRBV28 and J is TRBJ2-1; 14 positions match TRBD2. CDR1 and CDR2 (germline): MDHEN, SYDVKM. After removal of 5 bases from V and 2 bases from J, the junction contained 2 bases not matched to a gene. The CDR3 is made up of 16 amino acids. CDR3 residues: CASSGGLAGAYNEQFF. The DNA of the CDR3 is TGTGCCAGCAGTGGGGGACTAGCGGGAGCCTACAATGAGCAGTTCTTC.

The V and J genes are TRBV20-1 and TRBJ2-7; no clear D. With 6 bases removed from V and 4 bases from J, the gap between germline ends came to 10 bases. This CDR3 spans 11 amino acids. CDR1 is DFQATT and CDR2 is SNEGSKA in the germline V gene (reference sequence). The CDR3 DNA reads TGCAGTGCCCCGTACGGGTACGAGCAGTACTTC. This translates into CSAPYGYEQYF.

This chain connects TRBV27 to TRBJ2-1, with 8 bases aligning to TRBD1. Unmatched junction bases numbered 6, after V lost 4 bases and J lost 7 bases. This CDR3 has 14 residues. Germline lookup yields CDR1 MNHEY and CDR2 SMNVEV (reference sequence). CDR3 nucleotides: TGTGCCAGCAGTTCCGGGACAGGTGTGAATGAGCAGTTCTTC. Its protein is CASSSGTGVNEQFF.